This T cell receptor (beta chain) originates from a study of CD8 T cells in ankylosing spondylitis. TCRdb ran MiXCR on the 5' RACE reads and lists one entry per CDR3 protein. This table holds around 150,000 distinct CDR3 sequences, roughly 10% found once. This clonotype was counted many times. The germline CDR1 and CDR2 sequences are SGHKS and YYEKEE (reference sequence). The CDR3 is made up of 16 amino acids. Trimming took 4 bases from V and 1 from J; bases not matched to a gene: 9. The receptor comes from a female donor with ankylosing spondylitis or in good health (not recorded which). The gene calls are TRBV5-5 and TRBJ1-1; the match to TRBD1 covers 8 bases. Sequencing was performed on blood, either unsorted or a sorted T cell fraction (not recorded which). The CDR3 protein is CASSNPGQAKNTEAFF. The CDR3 region has the DNA TGTGCCAGCAGCAACCCGGGACAGGCTAAGAACACTGAAGCTTTCTTT.